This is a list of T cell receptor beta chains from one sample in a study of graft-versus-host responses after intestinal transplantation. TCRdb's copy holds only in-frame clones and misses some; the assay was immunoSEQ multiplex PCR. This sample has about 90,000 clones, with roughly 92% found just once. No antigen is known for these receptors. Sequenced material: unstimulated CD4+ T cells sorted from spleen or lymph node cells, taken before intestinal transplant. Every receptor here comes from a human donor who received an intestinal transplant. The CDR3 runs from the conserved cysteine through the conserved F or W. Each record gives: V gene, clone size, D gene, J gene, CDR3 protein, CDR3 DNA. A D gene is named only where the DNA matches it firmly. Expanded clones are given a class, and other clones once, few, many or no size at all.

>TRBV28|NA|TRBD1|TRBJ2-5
CASRRTGGETQYF
TGTGCCAGCAGGCGGACAGGGGGGGAGACCCAGTACTTC
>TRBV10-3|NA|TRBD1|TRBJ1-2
CAISESQGYGYTF
TGTGCCATCAGTGAGTCACAGGGGTATGGCTACACCTTC
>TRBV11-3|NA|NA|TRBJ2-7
CASSPGVAKPYEQYF
TGTGCCAGCAGCCCCGGGGTAGCAAAACCCTACGAGCAGTACTTC
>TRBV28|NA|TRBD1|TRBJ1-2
CASSLGQGPNYGYTF
TGTGCCAGCAGTCTCGGACAGGGGCCAAACTATGGCTACACCTTC
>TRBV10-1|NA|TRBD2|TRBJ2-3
CASSDILQSGRAGDTQYF
TGCGCCAGCAGTGATATCCTTCAGAGCGGGAGGGCCGGAGATACGCAGTATTTT
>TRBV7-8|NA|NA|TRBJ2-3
CASSLVDPGTDTQYF
TGTGCCAGCAGCTTAGTGGACCCGGGCACAGATACGCAGTATTTT
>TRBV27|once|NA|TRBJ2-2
CASSSPLATGELFF
TGTGCCAGCAGTTCCCCATTGGCGACCGGGGAGCTGTTTTTT
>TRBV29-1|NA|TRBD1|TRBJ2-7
CSVDDPGQGLKQYF
TGCAGCGTAGATGACCCCGGACAGGGCCTCAAGCAGTACTTC
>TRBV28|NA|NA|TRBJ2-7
CASSLEGYFGDEQYF
TGTGCCAGCAGTTTGGAAGGATACTTCGGAGACGAGCAGTACTTC
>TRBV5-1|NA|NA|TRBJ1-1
CASSLGVTGDTEAFF
TGCGCCAGCAGCTTGGGGGTGACCGGAGACACTGAAGCTTTCTTT